These 4 T cell receptor beta chains were all obtained from the same sample, sequenced in a study of T cell repertoires in cytomegalovirus infection. TCRdb analysed the reads with MiXCR anew, one entry per CDR3 protein. The table records around 540,000 distinct CDR3 sequences, 33% of them present only once. Their recognized antigens are unknown. The sequencing here drew on cultured PBMCs, taken from culture after CMV antigen stimulation. These receptors were obtained from a human donor in good health (CMV status not recorded). Some clones in this sample may be carry-over from other donors' samples.

This chain links TRBV6-5 with TRBJ2-3; D is perhaps TRBD1 (6 bases). This CDR3 spans 14 amino acids. V was clipped by 2 bases and J by 6 bases, with 12 bases between them. Looked up from germline, CDR1 is MNHEY and CDR2 is SVGAGI. The CDR3 sequence is CASSYRTVGDTQYF. DNA for the CDR3: TGTGCCAGCAGTTACAGGACAGTCGGCGATACGCAGTATTTT.

The chain uses TRBV19 and TRBJ2-3, with TRBD2 matching over 7 bases. CDR3 length: 16 amino acids. Germline lookup yields CDR1 LNHDA and CDR2 SQIVND (reference sequence). With V trimmed by 3 bases and J by 0 bases, 6 bases remained unmatched. The CDR3 reads CASSMDGGISTDTQYF. The CDR3 nucleotides are TGTGCCAGTAGTATGGACGGGGGGATTAGCACAGATACGCAGTATTTT. Drawing the rest from reference TRBV19 and TRBJ2-3, the complete variable domain is DGGITQSPKYLFRKEGQNVTLSCEQNLNHDAMYWYRQDPGQGLRLIYYSQIVNDFQKGDIAEGYSVSREKKESFPLTVTSAQKNPTAFYLCASSMDGGISTDTQYFGPGTRLTVL.

J is TRBJ2-2 and V is TRBV7-6, with 10 nucleotides matching TRBD2. V shed 7 bases and J 2 bases; nucleotides not matched to a gene: 7. Germline V CDR1 and CDR2: SGHVS, FNYEAQ. The CDR3 consists of 16 residues. The CDR3 is CASISSGRNNTGELFF. The CDR3 DNA is TGTGCCAGCATTTCTAGCGGGAGAAATAACACCGGGGAGCTGTTTTTT.

The rearrangement joins TRBV7-2 to TRBJ2-3; no clear D gene. Germline V gives CDR1 SGHTA, CDR2 FQGNSA. The ends were cut back, 5 bases at V and 1 base at J, with 10 bases in the middle. The CDR3 contains 14 residues. The CDR3 protein is CASSALKGTDTQYF. In DNA form, the CDR3 reads TGTGCCAGCAGCGCGCTTAAGGGCACAGATACGCAGTATTTT.